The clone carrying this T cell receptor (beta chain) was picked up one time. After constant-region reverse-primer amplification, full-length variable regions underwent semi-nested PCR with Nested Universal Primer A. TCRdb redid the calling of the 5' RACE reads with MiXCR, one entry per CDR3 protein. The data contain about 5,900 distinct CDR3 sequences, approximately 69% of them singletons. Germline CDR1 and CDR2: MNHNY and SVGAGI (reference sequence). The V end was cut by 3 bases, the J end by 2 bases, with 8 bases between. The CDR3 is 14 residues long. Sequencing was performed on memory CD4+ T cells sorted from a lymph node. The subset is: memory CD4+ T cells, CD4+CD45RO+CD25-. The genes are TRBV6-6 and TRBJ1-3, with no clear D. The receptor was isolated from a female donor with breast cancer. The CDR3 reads CASSYWEAGNTIYF. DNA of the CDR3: TGTGCCAGCAGTTATTGGGAGGCTGGAAACACCATATATTTT.